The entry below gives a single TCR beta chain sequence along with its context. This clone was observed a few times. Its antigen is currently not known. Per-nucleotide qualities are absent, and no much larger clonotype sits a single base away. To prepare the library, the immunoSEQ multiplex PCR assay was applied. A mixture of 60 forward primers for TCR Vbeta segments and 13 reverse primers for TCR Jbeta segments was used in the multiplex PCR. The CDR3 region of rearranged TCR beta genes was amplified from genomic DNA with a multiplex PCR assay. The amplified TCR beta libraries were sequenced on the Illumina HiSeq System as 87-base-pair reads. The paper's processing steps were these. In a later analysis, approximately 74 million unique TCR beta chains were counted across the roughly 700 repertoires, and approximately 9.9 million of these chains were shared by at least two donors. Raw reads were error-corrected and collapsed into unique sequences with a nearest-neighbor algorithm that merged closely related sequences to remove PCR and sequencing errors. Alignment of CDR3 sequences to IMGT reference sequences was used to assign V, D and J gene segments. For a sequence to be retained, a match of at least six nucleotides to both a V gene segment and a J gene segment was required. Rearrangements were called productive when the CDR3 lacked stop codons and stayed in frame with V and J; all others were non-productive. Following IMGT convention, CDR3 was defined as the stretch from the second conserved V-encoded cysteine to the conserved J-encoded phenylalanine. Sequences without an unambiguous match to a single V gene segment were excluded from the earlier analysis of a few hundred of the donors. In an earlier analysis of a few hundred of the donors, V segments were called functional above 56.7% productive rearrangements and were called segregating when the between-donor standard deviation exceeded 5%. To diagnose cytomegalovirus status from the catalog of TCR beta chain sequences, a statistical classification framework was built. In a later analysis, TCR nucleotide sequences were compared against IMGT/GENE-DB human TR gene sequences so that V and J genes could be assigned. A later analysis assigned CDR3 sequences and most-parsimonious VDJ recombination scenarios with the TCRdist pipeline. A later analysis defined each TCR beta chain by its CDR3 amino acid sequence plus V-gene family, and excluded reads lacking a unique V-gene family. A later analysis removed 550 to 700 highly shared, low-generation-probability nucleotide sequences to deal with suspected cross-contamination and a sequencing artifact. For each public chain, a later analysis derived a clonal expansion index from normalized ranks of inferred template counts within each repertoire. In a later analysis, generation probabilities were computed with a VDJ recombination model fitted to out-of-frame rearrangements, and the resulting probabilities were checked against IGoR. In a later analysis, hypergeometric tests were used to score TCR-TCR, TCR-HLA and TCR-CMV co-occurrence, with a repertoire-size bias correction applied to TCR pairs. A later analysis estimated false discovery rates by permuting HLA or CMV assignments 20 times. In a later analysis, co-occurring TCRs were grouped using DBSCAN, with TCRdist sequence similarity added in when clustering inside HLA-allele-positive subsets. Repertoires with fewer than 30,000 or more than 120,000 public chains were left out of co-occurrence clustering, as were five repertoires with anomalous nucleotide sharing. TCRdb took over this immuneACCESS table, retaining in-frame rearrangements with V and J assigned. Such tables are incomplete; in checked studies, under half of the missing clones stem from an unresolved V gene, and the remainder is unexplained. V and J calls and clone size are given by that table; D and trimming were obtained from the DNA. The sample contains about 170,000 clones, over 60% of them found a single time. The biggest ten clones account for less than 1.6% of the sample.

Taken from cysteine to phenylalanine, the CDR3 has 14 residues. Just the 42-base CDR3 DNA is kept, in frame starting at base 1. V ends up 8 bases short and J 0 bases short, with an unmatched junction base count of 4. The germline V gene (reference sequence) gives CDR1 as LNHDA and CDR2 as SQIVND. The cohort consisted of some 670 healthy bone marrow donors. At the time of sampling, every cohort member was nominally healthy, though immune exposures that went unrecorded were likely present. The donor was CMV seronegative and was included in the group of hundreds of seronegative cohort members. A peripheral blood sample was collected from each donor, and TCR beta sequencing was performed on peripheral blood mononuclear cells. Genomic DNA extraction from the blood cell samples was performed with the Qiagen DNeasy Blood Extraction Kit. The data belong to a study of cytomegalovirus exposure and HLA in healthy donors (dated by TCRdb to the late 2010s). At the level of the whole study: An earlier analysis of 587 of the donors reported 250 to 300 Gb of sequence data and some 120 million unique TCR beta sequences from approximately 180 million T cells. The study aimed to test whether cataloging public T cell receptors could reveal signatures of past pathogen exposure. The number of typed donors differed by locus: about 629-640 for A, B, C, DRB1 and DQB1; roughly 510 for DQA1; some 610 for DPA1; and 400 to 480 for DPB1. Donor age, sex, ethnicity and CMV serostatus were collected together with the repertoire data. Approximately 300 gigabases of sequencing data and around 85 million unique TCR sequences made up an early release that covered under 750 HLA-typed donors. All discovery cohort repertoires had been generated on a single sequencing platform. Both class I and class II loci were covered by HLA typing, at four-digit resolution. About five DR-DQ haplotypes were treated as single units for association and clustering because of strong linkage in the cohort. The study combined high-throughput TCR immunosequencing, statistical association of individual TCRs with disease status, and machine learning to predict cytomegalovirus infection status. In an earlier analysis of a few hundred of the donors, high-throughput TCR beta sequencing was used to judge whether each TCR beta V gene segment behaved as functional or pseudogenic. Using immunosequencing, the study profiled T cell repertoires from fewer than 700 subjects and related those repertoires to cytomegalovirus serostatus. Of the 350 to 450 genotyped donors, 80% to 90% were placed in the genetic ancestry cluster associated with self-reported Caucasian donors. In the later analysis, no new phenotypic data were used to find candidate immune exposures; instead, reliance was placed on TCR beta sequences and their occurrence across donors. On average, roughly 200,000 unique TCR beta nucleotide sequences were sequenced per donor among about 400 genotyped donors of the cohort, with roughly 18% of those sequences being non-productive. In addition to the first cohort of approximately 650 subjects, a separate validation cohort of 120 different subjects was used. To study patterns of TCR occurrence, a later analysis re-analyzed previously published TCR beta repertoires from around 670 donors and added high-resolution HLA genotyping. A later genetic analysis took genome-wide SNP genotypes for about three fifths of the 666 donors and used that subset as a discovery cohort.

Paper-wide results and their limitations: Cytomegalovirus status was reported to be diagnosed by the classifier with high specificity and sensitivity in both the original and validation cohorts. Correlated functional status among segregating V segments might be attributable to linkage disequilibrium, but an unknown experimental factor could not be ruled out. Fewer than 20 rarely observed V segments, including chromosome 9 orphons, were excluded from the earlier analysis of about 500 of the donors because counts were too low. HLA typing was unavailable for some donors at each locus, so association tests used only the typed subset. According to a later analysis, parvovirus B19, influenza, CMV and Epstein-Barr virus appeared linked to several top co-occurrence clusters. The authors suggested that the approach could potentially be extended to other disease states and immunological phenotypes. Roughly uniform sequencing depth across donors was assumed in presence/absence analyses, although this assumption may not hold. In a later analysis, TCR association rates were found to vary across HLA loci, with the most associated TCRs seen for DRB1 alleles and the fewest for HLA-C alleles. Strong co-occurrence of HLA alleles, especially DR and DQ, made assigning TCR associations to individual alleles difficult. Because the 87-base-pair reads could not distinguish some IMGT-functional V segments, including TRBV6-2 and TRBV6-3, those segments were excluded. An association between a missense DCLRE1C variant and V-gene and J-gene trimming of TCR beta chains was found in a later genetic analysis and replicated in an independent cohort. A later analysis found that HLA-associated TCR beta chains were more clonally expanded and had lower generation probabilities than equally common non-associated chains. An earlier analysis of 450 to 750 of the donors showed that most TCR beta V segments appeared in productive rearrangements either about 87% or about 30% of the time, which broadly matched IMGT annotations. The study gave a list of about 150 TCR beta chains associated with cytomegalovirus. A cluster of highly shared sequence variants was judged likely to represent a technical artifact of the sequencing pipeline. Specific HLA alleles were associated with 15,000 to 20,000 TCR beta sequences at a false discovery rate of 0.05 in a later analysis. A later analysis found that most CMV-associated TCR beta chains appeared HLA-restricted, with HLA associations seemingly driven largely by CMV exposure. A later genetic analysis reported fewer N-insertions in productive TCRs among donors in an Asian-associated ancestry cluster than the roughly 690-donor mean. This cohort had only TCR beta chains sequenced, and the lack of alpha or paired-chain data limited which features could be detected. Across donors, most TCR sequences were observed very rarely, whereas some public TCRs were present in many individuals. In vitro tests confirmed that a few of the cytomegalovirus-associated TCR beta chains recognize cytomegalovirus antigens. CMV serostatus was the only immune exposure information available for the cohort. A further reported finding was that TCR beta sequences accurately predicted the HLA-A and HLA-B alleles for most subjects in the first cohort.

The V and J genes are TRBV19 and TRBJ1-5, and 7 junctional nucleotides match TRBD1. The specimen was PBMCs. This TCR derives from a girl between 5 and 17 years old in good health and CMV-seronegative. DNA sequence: TGTGCCAGTGAGACAGGGTATAGCAATCAGCCCCAGCATTTT. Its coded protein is CASETGYSNQPQHF.